This entry concerns a single T cell receptor beta chain. The data originate from a study of patients and donors after allogeneic stem cell transplantation. The CDR3 totals 14 residues. The V end lost 1 base, the J end lost 2 bases, and 8 bases lay between the germline ends. Germline-derived CDR1 and CDR2 are SGHTA and FQGNSA. TCRdb reprocessed the RT-PCR reads with MiXCR, giving one entry per CDR3 protein. The table has approximately 410,000 distinct CDR3 sequences, 16% seen once; the top ten hold around 7.2%. Sequencing was performed on blood, either unsorted or a sorted T cell fraction (not recorded which). The rearrangement joins TRBV7-2 to TRBJ1-2; D is undetermined. The TCR originated in a human donor who was either an allogeneic HSCT recipient or a stem cell or donor lymphocyte infusion donor (not recorded which). It is not recorded whose cells these are; they may come from a transplant donor. The CDR3 region is CASSLEATNYGYTF. In DNA, the CDR3 is TGTGCCAGCAGCTTAGAGGCCACGAACTATGGCTACACCTTC.